This entry describes one TCR beta chain. Germline CDR1 is KGHDR and CDR2 is SFDVKD. The CDR3 sequence is 13 residues long. After removal of 5 bases from V and 8 bases from J, the junction contained 5 bases not matched to a gene. TCRdb keeps only in-frame clones here, not all; method: immunoSEQ multiplex PCR. The sample records over 120,000 clones, 92% being singletons. This sample stems from a study of T cell responses to AZD1222 COVID-19 vaccine. The V call is TRBV24-1, the J call TRBJ2-1; 7 bases are shared with TRBD1. The sequence was collected from an adult who received the AZD1222 COVID-19 vaccine. The sequencing here drew on peripheral blood, taken 28 days after the second AZD1222 dose. CDR3 coding DNA: TGTGCCACCAGTGGTACAGGGGACGATGAGCAGTTCTTC. This translates into CATSGTGDDEQFF.